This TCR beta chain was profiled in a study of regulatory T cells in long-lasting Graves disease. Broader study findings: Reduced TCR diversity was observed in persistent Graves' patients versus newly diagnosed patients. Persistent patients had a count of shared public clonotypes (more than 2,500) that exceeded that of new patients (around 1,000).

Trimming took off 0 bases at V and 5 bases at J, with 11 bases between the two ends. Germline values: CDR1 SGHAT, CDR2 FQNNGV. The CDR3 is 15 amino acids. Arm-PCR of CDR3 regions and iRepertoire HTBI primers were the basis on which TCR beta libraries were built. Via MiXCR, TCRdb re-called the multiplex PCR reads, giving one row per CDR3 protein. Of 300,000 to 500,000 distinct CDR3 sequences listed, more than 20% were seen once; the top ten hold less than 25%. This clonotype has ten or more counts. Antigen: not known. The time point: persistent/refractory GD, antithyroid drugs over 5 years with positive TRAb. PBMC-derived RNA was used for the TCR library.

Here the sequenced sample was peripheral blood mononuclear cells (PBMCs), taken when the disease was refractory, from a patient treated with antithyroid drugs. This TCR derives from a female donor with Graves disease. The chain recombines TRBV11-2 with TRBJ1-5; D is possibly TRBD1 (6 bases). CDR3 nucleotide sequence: TGTGCCAGCAGCTTAGAGGCAGGGGACTATCAGCCCCAGCATTTT. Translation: CASSLEAGDYQPQHF. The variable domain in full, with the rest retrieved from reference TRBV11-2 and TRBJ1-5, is EAGVAQSPRYKIIEKRQSVAFWCNPISGHATLYWYQQILGQGPKLLIQFQNNGVVDDSQLPKDRFSAERLKGVDSTLKIQPAKLEDSAVYLCASSLEAGDYQPQHFGDGTRLSIL.